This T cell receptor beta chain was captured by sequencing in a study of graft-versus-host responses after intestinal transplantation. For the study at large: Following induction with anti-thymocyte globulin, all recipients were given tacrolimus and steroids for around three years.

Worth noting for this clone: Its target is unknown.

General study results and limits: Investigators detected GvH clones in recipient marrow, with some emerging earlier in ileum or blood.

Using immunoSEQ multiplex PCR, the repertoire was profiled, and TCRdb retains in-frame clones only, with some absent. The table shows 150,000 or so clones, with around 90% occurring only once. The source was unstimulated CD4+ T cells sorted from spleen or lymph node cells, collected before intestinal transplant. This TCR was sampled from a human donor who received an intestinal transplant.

CDR3 protein: CASSVASEQYF. The CDR3 DNA is TGTGCCAGCAGCGTCGCTTCCGAGCAGTACTTC. This chain joins TRBV6-5 and TRBJ2-7, with D hard to call. Looked up from germline, CDR1 is MNHEY and CDR2 is SVGAGI. CDR3 length: 11 residues. The germline V and J ends were trimmed by 6 bases and 6 bases, with 9 bases remaining between them.